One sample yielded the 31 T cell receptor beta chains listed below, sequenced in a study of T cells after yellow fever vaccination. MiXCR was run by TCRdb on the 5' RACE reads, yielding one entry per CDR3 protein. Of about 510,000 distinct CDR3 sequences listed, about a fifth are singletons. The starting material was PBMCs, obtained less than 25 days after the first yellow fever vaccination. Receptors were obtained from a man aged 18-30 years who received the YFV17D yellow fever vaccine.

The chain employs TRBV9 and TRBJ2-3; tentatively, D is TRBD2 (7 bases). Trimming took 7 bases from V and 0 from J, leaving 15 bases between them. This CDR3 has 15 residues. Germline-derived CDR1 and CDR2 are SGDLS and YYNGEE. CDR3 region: CASRGALSSTDTQYF. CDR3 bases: TGTGCCAGCCGGGGGGCCCTATCTAGCACAGATACGCAGTATTTT.

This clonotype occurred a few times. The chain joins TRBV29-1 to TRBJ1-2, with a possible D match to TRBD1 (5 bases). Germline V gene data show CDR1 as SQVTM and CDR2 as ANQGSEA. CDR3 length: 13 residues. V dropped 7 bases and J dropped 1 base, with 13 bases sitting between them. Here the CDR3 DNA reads TGCAGCGCCCAGGGACGGATTAACTATGGCTACACCTTC. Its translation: CSAQGRINYGYTF.

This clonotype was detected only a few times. The CDR3 DNA reads as TGTGCCAGCAGTTTCCGGGGGACGGATCAGCCCCAGCATTTT. This encodes CASSFRGTDQPQHF. This chain links TRBV27 with TRBJ1-5, with a possible D match to TRBD1 (5 bases). CDR3 length equals 14 residues. CDR1 MNHEY and CDR2 SMNVEV come from the germline V gene (reference sequence). The V gene lost 3 bases and the J gene lost 5 bases, with 11 bases spanning the gap.

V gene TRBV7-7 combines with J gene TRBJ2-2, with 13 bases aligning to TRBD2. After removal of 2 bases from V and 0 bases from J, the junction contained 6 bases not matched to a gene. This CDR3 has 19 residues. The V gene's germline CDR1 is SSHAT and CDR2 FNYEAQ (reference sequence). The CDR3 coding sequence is TGTGCCAGCAGCTTAAGACGACTAGCGGGGGGTGCGAACACCGGGGAGCTGTTTTTT. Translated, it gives CASSLRRLAGGANTGELFF.

CDR3 sequence (DNA): TGCGCCAGCAGCTTGGGTCGGGGGCGCCTAACTGGTGCCCAGTACTTC. Its protein product is CASSLGRGRLTGAQYF. This chain connects TRBV5-1 to TRBJ2-5; D possibly uses TRBD1 or TRBD2 (6 bases each). The germline CDR1 and CDR2 sequences are SGHRS and YFSETQ. Trimming took 0 bases from V and 9 from J, leaving 21 bases between them. The CDR3 is 16 residues long.

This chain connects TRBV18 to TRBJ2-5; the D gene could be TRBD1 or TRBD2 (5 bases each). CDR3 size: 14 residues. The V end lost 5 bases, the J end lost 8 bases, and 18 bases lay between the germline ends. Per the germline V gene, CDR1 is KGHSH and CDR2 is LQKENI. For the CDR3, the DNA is TGTGCCAGCTCATTACCGGGACCTAAGGAAACCCAGTACTTC. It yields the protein CASSLPGPKETQYF.

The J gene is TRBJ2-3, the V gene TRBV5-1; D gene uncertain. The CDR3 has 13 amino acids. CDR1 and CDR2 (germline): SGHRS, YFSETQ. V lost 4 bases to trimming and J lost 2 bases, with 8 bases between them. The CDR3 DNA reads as TGCGCCAGCAGCGCCCAGCCCACAGATACGCAGTATTTT. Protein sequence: CASSAQPTDTQYF.

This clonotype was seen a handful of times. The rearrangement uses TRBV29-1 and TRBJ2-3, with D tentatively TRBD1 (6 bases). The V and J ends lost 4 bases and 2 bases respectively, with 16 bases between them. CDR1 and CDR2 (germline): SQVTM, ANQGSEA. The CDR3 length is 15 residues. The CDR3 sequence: CSVVYRRTATDTQYF. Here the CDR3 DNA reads TGCAGCGTTGTGTACCGCCGGACAGCCACAGATACGCAGTATTTT.

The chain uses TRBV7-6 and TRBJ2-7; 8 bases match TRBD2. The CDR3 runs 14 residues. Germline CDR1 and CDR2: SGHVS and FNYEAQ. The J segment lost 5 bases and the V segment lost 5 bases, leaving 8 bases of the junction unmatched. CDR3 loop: CASSTGTSSDEQYV. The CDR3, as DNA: TGTGCCAGCAGCACCGGGACTAGTTCGGACGAGCAGTACGTC.

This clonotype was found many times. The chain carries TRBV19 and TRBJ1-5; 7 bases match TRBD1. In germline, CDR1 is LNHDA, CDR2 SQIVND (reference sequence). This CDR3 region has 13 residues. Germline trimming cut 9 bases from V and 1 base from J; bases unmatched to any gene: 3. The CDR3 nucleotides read TGTGCCAGCCGGGGACAGAGCAATCAGCCCCAGCATTTT. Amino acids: CASRGQSNQPQHF.

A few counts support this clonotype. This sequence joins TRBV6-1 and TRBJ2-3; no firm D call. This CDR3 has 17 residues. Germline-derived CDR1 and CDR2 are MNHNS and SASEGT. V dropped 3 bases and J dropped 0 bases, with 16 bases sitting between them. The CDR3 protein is CASSDRGGGTSTDTQYF. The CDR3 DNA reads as TGTGCCAGCAGTGATCGTGGTGGCGGTACTAGCACAGATACGCAGTATTTT.

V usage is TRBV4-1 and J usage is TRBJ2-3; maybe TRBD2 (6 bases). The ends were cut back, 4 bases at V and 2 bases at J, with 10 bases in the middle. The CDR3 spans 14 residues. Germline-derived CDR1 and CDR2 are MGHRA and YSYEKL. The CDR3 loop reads CASSRLGTTDTQYF. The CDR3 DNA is TGCGCCAGCAGCCGACTAGGAACCACAGATACGCAGTATTTT.

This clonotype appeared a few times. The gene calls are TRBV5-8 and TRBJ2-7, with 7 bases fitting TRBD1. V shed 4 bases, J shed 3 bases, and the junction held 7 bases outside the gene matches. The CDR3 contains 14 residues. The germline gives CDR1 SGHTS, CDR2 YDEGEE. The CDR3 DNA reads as TGTGCCAGCAGCCGTTCGGGACAGATCTACGAGCAGTACTTC. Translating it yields CASSRSGQIYEQYF.

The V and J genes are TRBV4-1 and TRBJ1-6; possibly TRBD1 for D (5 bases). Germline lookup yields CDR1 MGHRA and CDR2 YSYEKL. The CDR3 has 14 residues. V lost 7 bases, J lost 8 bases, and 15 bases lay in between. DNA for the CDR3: TGCGCCAGCACTACAGGAGTCTCAGATTCACCCCTCCACTTT. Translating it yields CASTTGVSDSPLHF.

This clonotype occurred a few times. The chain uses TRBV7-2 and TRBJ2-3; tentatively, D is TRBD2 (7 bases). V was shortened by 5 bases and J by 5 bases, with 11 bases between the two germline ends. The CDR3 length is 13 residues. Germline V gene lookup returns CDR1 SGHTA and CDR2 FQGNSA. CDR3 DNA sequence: TGTGCCAGCAGCGGGGGGGCCAAAGATACGCAGTATTTT. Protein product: CASSGGAKDTQYF.

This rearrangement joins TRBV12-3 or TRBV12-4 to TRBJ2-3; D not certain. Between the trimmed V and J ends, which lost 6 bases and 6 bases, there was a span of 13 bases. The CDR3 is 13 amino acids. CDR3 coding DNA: TGTGCCAGCAGACGAGCCGGCTGGGATACGCAGTATTTT. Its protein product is CASRRAGWDTQYF.

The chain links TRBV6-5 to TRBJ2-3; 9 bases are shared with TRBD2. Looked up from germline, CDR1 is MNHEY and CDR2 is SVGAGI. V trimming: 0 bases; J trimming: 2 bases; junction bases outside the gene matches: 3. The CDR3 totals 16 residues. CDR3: CASSYSERGDTDTQYF. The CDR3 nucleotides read TGTGCCAGCAGTTACTCGGAGCGGGGGGACACAGATACGCAGTATTTT.

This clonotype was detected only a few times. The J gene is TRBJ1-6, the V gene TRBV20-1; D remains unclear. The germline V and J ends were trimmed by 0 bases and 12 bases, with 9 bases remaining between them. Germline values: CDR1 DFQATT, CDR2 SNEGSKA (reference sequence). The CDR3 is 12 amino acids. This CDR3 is CSARDVGGPLHF. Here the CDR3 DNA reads TGCAGTGCTAGAGATGTGGGTGGACCCCTCCACTTT.

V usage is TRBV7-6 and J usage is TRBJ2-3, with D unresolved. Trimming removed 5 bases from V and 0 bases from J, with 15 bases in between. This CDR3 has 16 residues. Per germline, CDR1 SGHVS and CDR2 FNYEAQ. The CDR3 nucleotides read TGTGCCAGCAGCCACCCCATCGGGCGGAGCACAGATACGCAGTATTTT. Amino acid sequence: CASSHPIGRSTDTQYF.

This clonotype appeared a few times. In DNA form, the CDR3 reads TGCGCCAGCAGCTTGGATACCGGGAACATGAACACTGAAGCTTTCTTT. It is translated as CASSLDTGNMNTEAFF. The V and J genes are TRBV5-1 and TRBJ1-1; D call uncertain. The ends were cut back, 0 bases at V and 0 bases at J, with 12 bases in the middle. Germline V gene lookup returns CDR1 SGHRS and CDR2 YFSETQ. The CDR3 length is 16 residues. Filled out from reference TRBV5-1 and TRBJ1-1, the complete variable domain reads KAGVTQTPRYLIKTRGQQVTLSCSPISGHRSVSWYQQTPGQGLQFLFEYFSETQRNKGNFPGRFSGRQFSNSRSEMNVSTLELGDSALYLCASSLDTGNMNTEAFFGQGTRLTVV.

The CDR3 sequence: CGATPSQTQYF. The CDR3 coding sequence is TGCGGCGCTACTCCCAGCCAGACCCAGTACTTC. V and J are TRBV29-1 and TRBJ2-5; D is undetermined. CDR3 length: 11 amino acids. Looked up from germline, CDR1 is SQVTM and CDR2 is ANQGSEA.

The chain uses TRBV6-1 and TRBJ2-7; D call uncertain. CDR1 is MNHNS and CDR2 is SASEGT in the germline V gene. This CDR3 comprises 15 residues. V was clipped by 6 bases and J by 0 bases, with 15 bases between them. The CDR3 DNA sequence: TGTGCCAGCAGACCTGGACGGTCCAACTCCTACGAGCAGTACTTC. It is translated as CASRPGRSNSYEQYF.

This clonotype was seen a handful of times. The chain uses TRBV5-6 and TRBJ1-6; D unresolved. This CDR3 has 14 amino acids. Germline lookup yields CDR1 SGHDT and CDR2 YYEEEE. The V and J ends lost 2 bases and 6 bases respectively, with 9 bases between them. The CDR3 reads CASSLWTLNSPLHF. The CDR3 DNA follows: TGTGCCAGCAGCTTATGGACTCTTAATTCACCCCTCCACTTT.

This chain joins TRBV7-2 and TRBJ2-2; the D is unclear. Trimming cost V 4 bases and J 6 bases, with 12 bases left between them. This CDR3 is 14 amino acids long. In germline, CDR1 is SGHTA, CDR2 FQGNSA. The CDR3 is CASSYMGWSGELFF. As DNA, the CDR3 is TGTGCCAGCAGCTACATGGGTTGGTCCGGGGAGCTGTTTTTT.

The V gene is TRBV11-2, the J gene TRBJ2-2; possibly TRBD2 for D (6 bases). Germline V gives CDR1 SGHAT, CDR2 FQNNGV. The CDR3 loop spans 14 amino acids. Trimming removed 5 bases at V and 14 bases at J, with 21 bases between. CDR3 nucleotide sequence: TGTGCCAGCAGCCCTCTCACAGGACTAATACTACTGTTTTTT. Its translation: CASSPLTGLILLFF.

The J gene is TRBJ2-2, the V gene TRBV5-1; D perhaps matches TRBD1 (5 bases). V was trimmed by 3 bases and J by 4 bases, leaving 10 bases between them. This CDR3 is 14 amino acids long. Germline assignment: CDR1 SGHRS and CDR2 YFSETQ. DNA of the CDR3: TGCGCCAGCAGCTATCGACAGTCCACCGGGGAGCTGTTTTTT. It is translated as CASSYRQSTGELFF. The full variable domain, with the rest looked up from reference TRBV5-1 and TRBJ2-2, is KAGVTQTPRYLIKTRGQQVTLSCSPISGHRSVSWYQQTPGQGLQFLFEYFSETQRNKGNFPGRFSGRQFSNSRSEMNVSTLELGDSALYLCASSYRQSTGELFFGEGSRLTVL.

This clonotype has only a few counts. CDR3 nucleotides: TGTGCCAGCACCCTCGTCGGGACAGGGGACCTATACGGCTACACCTTC. This gives the protein CASTLVGTGDLYGYTF. The chain is built from TRBV7-2 and TRBJ1-2, with TRBD1 matching over 10 bases. V dropped 7 bases and J dropped 8; count of bases not matched to a gene: 16. The length of the CDR3 is 16 residues. The V gene's germline CDR1 is SGHTA and CDR2 FQGNSA.

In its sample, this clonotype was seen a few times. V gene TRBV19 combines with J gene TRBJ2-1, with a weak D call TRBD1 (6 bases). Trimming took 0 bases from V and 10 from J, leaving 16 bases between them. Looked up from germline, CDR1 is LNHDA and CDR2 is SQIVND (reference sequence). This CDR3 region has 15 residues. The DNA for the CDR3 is TGTGCCAGTAGTATAGAGGGTGGACAGTTTAACGAGCAGTTCTTC. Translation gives CASSIEGGQFNEQFF.

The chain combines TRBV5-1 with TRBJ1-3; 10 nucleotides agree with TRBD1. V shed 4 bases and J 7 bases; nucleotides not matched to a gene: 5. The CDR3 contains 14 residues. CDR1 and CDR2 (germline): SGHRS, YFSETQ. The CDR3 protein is CASSLGTGDNTIYF. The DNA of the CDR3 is TGCGCCAGCAGCCTCGGGACAGGGGACAACACCATATATTTT.

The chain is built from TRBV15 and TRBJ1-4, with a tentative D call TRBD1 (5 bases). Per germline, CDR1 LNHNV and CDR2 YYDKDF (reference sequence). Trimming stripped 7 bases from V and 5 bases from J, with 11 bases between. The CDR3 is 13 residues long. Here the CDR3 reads CATNGAENEKLFF. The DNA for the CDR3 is TGTGCCACCAATGGGGCAGAGAATGAAAAACTGTTTTTT.

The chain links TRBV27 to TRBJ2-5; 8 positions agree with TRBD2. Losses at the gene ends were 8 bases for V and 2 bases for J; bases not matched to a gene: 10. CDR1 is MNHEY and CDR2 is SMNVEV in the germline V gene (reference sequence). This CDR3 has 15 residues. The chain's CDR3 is CASHESGGIQETQYF. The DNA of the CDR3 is TGTGCCAGCCACGAGTCGGGGGGGATTCAAGAGACCCAGTACTTC.